Described below is a single T cell receptor beta chain sequence and its context. Its target is not known. Donors, without exception, were Caucasian adults residing in Nashville, Tennessee. Measured with immunoSEQ multiplex PCR; TCRdb has only the in-frame clones, and not every one. Here the sample spans 2 million to 2.5 million clones, over 90% being singletons. V gave up 5 bases and J gave up 9 bases, with 11 bases separating them. CDR3 length equals 12 residues. Per germline, CDR1 SGHTA and CDR2 FQGNSA. These data are taken from a study of shared clonotypes between healthy human individuals. General study results and limits: Clonotype sharing across donors was expected to vary with sequencing depth. What rarefaction showed was incomplete sorted-subset sequencing despite large depth.

The chain combines TRBV7-2 with TRBJ2-1; D is unclear. Sequencing input: naive CD4+ T cells from PBMCs. Described subset: CD45RA+ positively selected. This TCR came from a young man in good health. Some clones in this sample may be carry-over from other donors' samples. The CDR3 DNA reads as TGTGCCAGCAGCCTATTAATAGGTGAGCAGTTCTTC. This sequence encodes CASSLLIGEQFF.